The 16 T cell receptor beta chains below come from one sample, sequenced in a study of shared clonotypes between healthy human individuals. Sequencing was performed with immunoSEQ multiplex PCR; in TCRdb, only in-frame clones are kept and a portion is missing. The sample lists millions of clones; 95% were seen once. The source material was naive CD4+ T cells sorted from blood. Subset in this sample: CD45RA+ positively selected. The receptors derive from a man younger than 35 in good health.

The rearrangement uses TRBV7-9 and TRBJ1-4; possible D gene TRBD1, 5 bases. This CDR3 region has 13 residues. The ends were cut back, 11 bases at V and 8 bases at J, with 18 bases in the middle. Germline V gene lookup returns CDR1 SEHNR and CDR2 FQNEAQ (reference sequence). The CDR3 sequence: CASRDLVREKLFF. The CDR3 DNA is TGTGCCTCCCGGGACTTAGTAAGGGAAAAACTGTTTTTT.

Details on this clone: A much larger clone differs from this one at a single base, so this may be a read error. The CDR3, as DNA: TGTGCCTGGGGCGCTAGCCACTACGAGCAGTACTTC. Translating gives CAWGASHYEQYF. The rearrangement joins TRBV30 to TRBJ2-7; D is possibly TRBD2 (5 bases). Germline V gene lookup returns CDR1 GTSNPN and CDR2 SVGIG (reference sequence). V dropped 5 bases and J dropped 3 bases, with 11 bases sitting between them. CDR3 size: 12 residues.

This clone was seen just once. This chain connects TRBV6-1 to TRBJ1-5; D is uncertain. V shed 8 bases and J shed 6 bases, with 8 bases lying between them. Germline CDR1 and CDR2: MNHNS and SASEGT. The CDR3 consists of 11 residues. CDR3 sequence reads: CASGEFQPQHF. In DNA form, the CDR3 reads TGTGCCAGCGGCGAGTTTCAGCCCCAGCATTTT.

The CDR3 sequence: CASSLGIGTGDQPQHF. In DNA, the CDR3 is TGTGCCAGCAGCTTAGGAATCGGGACAGGTGATCAGCCCCAGCATTTT. J is TRBJ1-5 and V is TRBV7-9; 8 nucleotides match TRBD1. J was trimmed by 5 bases and V by 1 base; bases with no gene match: 7. The CDR3 contains 16 residues. Germline-derived CDR1 and CDR2 are SEHNR and FQNEAQ (reference sequence).

The V and J genes are TRBV28 and TRBJ2-7; D perhaps matches TRBD2 (6 bases). The ends were cut back, 4 bases at V and 0 bases at J, with 13 bases in the middle. Germline V gives CDR1 MDHEN, CDR2 SYDVKM. This CDR3 comprises 15 residues. DNA of the CDR3: TGTGCCAGCAGTTATTGGGGAGGTAGCTCCTACGAGCAGTACTTC. It specifies CASSYWGGSSYEQYF.

The CDR3 loop is CASSLLAGGDEQYF. For the CDR3, the DNA is TGTGCCAGCTCGCTACTAGCGGGAGGGGACGAGCAGTACTTC. The chain couples TRBV18 to TRBJ2-7, with 13 nucleotides matching TRBD2. The V and J ends lost 6 bases and 5 bases, in that order; junction bases with no gene match: 4. CDR1 and CDR2 from the germline V gene are KGHSH and LQKENI. There are 14 residues in the CDR3.

J is TRBJ1-1 and V is TRBV7-2; tentative D call: TRBD1 (6 bases). The CDR3 is 14 residues long. Per germline, CDR1 SGHTA and CDR2 FQGNSA. Between the trimmed V and J ends, which lost 4 bases and 7 bases, there was a span of 16 bases. The DNA for the CDR3 is TGTGCCAGCAGCTCCCGGGCGGACAGCAATGAAGCTTTCTTT. Translation: CASSSRADSNEAFF.

The chain employs TRBV5-1 and TRBJ2-1; tentative D call: TRBD1 (6 bases). In germline, CDR1 is SGHRS, CDR2 YFSETQ. The CDR3 extends over 13 amino acids. The V and J ends lost 4 bases and 6 bases respectively, with 11 bases between them. This chain's CDR3 is CASSVRGVNEQFF. CDR3 nucleotide sequence: TGCGCCAGCAGCGTCAGGGGTGTCAATGAGCAGTTCTTC. The full variable domain, with the rest looked up from reference TRBV5-1 and TRBJ2-1, is KAGVTQTPRYLIKTRGQQVTLSCSPISGHRSVSWYQQTPGQGLQFLFEYFSETQRNKGNFPGRFSGRQFSNSRSEMNVSTLELGDSALYLCASSVRGVNEQFFGPGTRLTVL.

The chain has TRBV6-6 and TRBJ2-7, with D possibly matching TRBD1 (6 bases). CDR1 is MNHNY and CDR2 is SVGAGI in the germline V gene (reference sequence). Trimming removed 8 bases from V and 0 bases from J, with 8 bases in between. The CDR3 contains 12 residues. This chain's CDR3 is CASGRGSYEQYF. Written as DNA, the CDR3 is TGTGCCAGCGGCAGGGGCTCCTACGAGCAGTACTTC.

Note on this clone: The junction departs from germline at one end; a sequencing error may be responsible. The chain is built from TRBV2 and TRBJ1-5; perhaps TRBD1 as D (6 bases). CDR1 SNHLY and CDR2 FYNNEI come from the germline V gene. The CDR3 sequence is 13 residues long. CDR3 protein: CASSEDRREPQHF. The CDR3 nucleotides read TGTGCCAGCAGCGAAGACAGGAGGGAGCCCCAGCATTTT.

This chain's CDR3 is CASSQDRFSGANVLTF. CDR3 DNA: TGTGCCAGCAGCCAAGATCGCTTCTCTGGGGCCAACGTCCTGACTTTC. The chain carries TRBV4-2 and TRBJ2-6; D unclear. Between the trimmed V and J ends, which lost 0 bases and 0 bases, there was a span of 6 bases. The V gene's germline CDR1 is LGHNA and CDR2 YNFKEQ. CDR3 length equals 16 residues.

This clone has just one count. The V and J genes are TRBV5-4 and TRBJ2-7; D is uncertain. Germline V gene sequence: CDR1 SGHNT, CDR2 YYREEE (reference sequence). This CDR3 contains 12 residues. V shed 4 bases and J shed 4 bases, with 9 bases lying between them. CDR3 DNA: TGTGCCAGCAGCAACGTAGCATACGAGCAGTACTTC. Amino acid sequence: CASSNVAYEQYF.

The chain couples TRBV27 to TRBJ2-1; D gene uncertain. V gave up 6 bases and J gave up 0 bases, with 15 bases separating them. The CDR3 consists of 16 residues. Per the germline V gene, CDR1 is MNHEY and CDR2 is SMNVEV (reference sequence). CDR3 residues: CASRMELSSSYNEQFF. Here the CDR3 DNA reads TGTGCCAGCAGGATGGAGTTATCCAGCTCCTACAATGAGCAGTTCTTC.

The chain couples TRBV28 to TRBJ2-7, with TRBD2 matching over 7 bases. V lost 4 bases, J lost 4 bases, and 10 bases stayed unmatched. This CDR3 has 15 residues. In germline, CDR1 is MDHEN, CDR2 SYDVKM. The CDR3 loop is CASSSASGRLYEQYF. CDR3 coding DNA: TGTGCCAGCAGTTCAGCTAGCGGCAGACTTTACGAGCAGTACTTC.

The chain links TRBV5-8 to TRBJ2-7, with 10 positions matching TRBD2. The germline gives CDR1 SGHTS, CDR2 YDEGEE. Unmatched junction bases numbered 8, after V lost 4 bases and J lost 1 base. The CDR3 extends over 16 amino acids. CDR3 region: CASSSTSGKRSYEQYF. CDR3 DNA: TGTGCCAGCAGCAGTACTAGCGGGAAAAGGTCCTACGAGCAGTACTTC.

J is TRBJ1-5 and V is TRBV29-1; TRBD1 matches 8 bases. This CDR3 is 13 amino acids long. The V and J ends lost 4 bases and 6 bases, in that order; junction bases with no gene match: 5. Germline V lookup: CDR1 SQVTM, CDR2 ANQGSEA. CDR3 region: CSVAAGGGQPQHF. CDR3 DNA sequence: TGCAGCGTTGCGGCAGGGGGCGGTCAGCCCCAGCATTTT.